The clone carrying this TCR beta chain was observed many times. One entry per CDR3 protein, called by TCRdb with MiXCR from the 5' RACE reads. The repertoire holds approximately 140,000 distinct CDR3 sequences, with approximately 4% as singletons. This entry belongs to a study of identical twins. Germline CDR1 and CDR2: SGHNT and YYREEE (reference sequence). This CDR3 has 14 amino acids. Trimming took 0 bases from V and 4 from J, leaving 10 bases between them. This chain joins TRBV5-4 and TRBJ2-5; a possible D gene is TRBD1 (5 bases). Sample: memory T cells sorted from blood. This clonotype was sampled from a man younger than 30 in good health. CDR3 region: CASSLGGSPETQYF. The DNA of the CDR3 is TGTGCCAGCAGCTTGGGGGGCTCCCCAGAGACCCAGTACTTC.